A single sample is the source of the 10 T cell receptor beta chains below, sequenced in a study of identical twins. TCRdb analysed the 5' RACE reads with MiXCR anew, one entry per CDR3 protein. The table has 400,000 or so distinct CDR3 sequences, about 10% seen once. Sample: naive T cells sorted from blood. The receptor set was obtained from a woman in her forties or fifties in good health.

The V gene is TRBV4-2, the J gene TRBJ2-7; no definite D call. The ends were cut back, 1 base at V and 5 bases at J, with 15 bases in the middle. Per the germline V gene, CDR1 is LGHNA and CDR2 is YNFKEQ. The CDR3 has 15 residues. CDR3 residues: CASSQVRLARDEQYF. CDR3 bases: TGTGCCAGCAGCCAAGTACGATTAGCCCGGGACGAGCAGTACTTC.

This clonotype has ten or more counts. The chain couples TRBV12-3 or TRBV12-4 to TRBJ2-1, with 16 bases that match TRBD2. This CDR3 is 20 amino acids long. Losses at the gene ends were 6 bases for V and 1 base for J; bases not matched to a gene: 12. The CDR3 DNA follows: TGTGCCAGCAGATCACCGGGACTAGCGGGAGGGCCCTCGTCCTACAATGAGCAGTTCTTC. Its protein is CASRSPGLAGGPSSYNEQFF.

This clonotype was seen at least ten times. The chain uses TRBV20-1 and TRBJ2-7; 11 bases are a match to TRBD2. Germline loops: CDR1 DFQATT, CDR2 SNEGSKA (reference sequence). The CDR3 is made up of 14 amino acids. The ends lost 4 bases at V and 4 bases at J; junction bases unmatched: 6. This CDR3 is CSAKKGLAAYEQYF. In DNA form, the CDR3 reads TGCAGTGCTAAGAAGGGACTAGCGGCGTACGAGCAGTACTTC.

V usage is TRBV7-8 and J usage is TRBJ2-3; 8 nucleotides match TRBD2. This CDR3 has 16 residues. The germline CDR1 and CDR2 sequences are SGHVS and FQNEAQ. The V gene end was trimmed by 5 bases and the J gene end by 4 bases; junction bases not matched to a gene: 11. The CDR3 DNA sequence: TGTGCCAGCAGCGGATCGGGAGGGGGTTTTTCAGATACGCAGTATTTT. As protein: CASSGSGGGFSDTQYF.

Many counts were recorded for this clonotype. V is TRBV12-3 or TRBV12-4 and J is TRBJ2-1; TRBD2 matches at 7 bases. The CDR3 loop spans 16 amino acids. J lost 4 bases, V lost 7 bases, and 13 bases had no gene match. The CDR3 coding sequence is TGTGCCAGCAAAACCTACGGGGGGAGTTCTTACAATGAGCAGTTCTTC. This translates into CASKTYGGSSYNEQFF.

Many counts were recorded for this clonotype. The rearrangement links TRBV3-1 to TRBJ2-1; a possible D gene is TRBD2 (6 bases). In germline, CDR1 is LGHDT, CDR2 YNNKEL (reference sequence). Trimming left V 1 base short and J 0 bases short, with 7 bases between. This CDR3 has 15 amino acids. The CDR3 region is CASSQGTTSYNEQFF. The CDR3 DNA reads as TGTGCCAGCAGCCAAGGGACTACCTCCTACAATGAGCAGTTCTTC.

This chain connects TRBV21-1 to TRBJ2-4; whether TRBD1, the table's D call, matches the DNA was not checked. TRBV21-1 is classified as a pseudogene. The CDR3 runs to 16 residues. The CDR3 nucleotides read TGTGCCAGCAGCAGGGGCAGGGAGAGGGCCAAAAACATTCAGTACTTC. This gives the protein CASSRGRERAKNIQYF.

V usage is TRBV19 and J usage is TRBJ1-2, with D maybe TRBD1 (5 bases). V was pared by 3 bases and J by 7 bases, with 18 bases between. Germline CDR1 LNHDA, CDR2 SQIVND (reference sequence). The CDR3 covers 15 residues. In DNA form, the CDR3 reads TGTGCCAGTAGTATGATTTCAGGGACGGGGTTTGGCTACACCTTC. It specifies CASSMISGTGFGYTF.

V is TRBV4-1 and J is TRBJ1-5; TRBD1 aligns across 10 bases. The CDR3 is 17 residues long. Trimming cost V 3 bases and J 0 bases; bases outside gene matches: 5. The germline CDR1 and CDR2 sequences are MGHRA and YSYEKL. The CDR3 DNA sequence: TGCGCCAGCAGCCAGGCGACAGGGGGCCATAGCAATCAGCCCCAGCATTTT. Encoded protein: CASSQATGGHSNQPQHF.

This chain connects TRBV12-3 or TRBV12-4 to TRBJ1-5; tentatively, D is TRBD1 (6 bases). Deletions cut 6 bases from V and 7 bases from J, with 13 bases between. This CDR3 spans 13 amino acids. The CDR3 loop reads CASRLTGNQPQHF. Written as DNA, the CDR3 is TGTGCCAGCAGGCTCACAGGGAACCAGCCCCAGCATTTT.